Below are 24 T cell receptor beta chains sequenced from a single sample in a study of T cell responses to AZD1222 COVID-19 vaccine. Profiling relied on immunoSEQ multiplex PCR, and the TCRdb table lists in-frame clones only, not all of them. The sample records about 140,000 clones, around nine tenths being singletons. Sample: peripheral blood, taken on day 0 of AZD1222 vaccination. These receptors were collected from an adult in good health.

The V call is TRBV18, the J call TRBJ2-1; either TRBD1 or TRBD2 may fit D (5 bases each). This CDR3 is built from 16 residues. Per germline, CDR1 KGHSH and CDR2 LQKENI. V lost 2 bases and J lost 5, with 16 bases in between. In DNA form, the CDR3 reads TGTGCCAGCTCACCATGGTTGAGAAGAGGGGACAATGAGCAGTTCTTC. It codes for CASSPWLRRGDNEQFF.

V gene TRBV18 combines with J gene TRBJ2-7; 7 nucleotides match TRBD1. This CDR3 spans 14 amino acids. CDR1 and CDR2 from the germline V gene are KGHSH and LQKENI. J lost 2 bases, V lost 5 bases, and 6 bases had no gene match. Written as DNA, the CDR3 is TGTGCCAGCTCATTACCCGGGACAGCCTACGAGCAGTACTTC. Amino acids: CASSLPGTAYEQYF. The entire variable domain, with the rest obtained from reference TRBV18 and TRBJ2-7, is as follows: NAGVMQNPRHLVRRRGQEARLRCSPMKGHSHVYWYRQLPEEGLKFMVYLQKENIIDESGMPKERFSAEFPKEGPSILRIQQVVRGDSAAYFCASSLPGTAYEQYFGPGTRLTVT.

The rearrangement uses TRBV6-5 and TRBJ1-4; D may be TRBD1 (6 bases). The CDR3 consists of 14 residues. Germline CDR1 MNHEY, CDR2 SVGAGI. V lost 5 bases and J lost 8, with 15 bases in between. The CDR3 reads CASSTRGLEEKLFF. The CDR3 coding sequence is TGTGCCAGCAGTACCAGGGGCCTCGAGGAAAAACTGTTTTTT.

The genes are TRBV28 and TRBJ1-4, with a weak D call TRBD1 (5 bases). Germline values: CDR1 MDHEN, CDR2 SYDVKM. This CDR3 region has 16 residues. Between the trimmed V and J ends, which lost 4 bases and 0 bases, there was a span of 12 bases. The CDR3 here is CASSSRGSATNEKLFF. The CDR3 DNA reads as TGTGCCAGCAGTTCTCGGGGCTCGGCAACTAATGAAAAACTGTTTTTT. Drawing the rest from reference TRBV28 and TRBJ1-4, the complete variable domain is DVKVTQSSRYLVKRTGEKVFLECVQDMDHENMFWYRQDPGLGLRLIYFSYDVKMKEKGDIPEGYSVSREKKERFSLILESASTNQTSMYLCASSSRGSATNEKLFFGSGTQLSVL.

V is TRBV19 and J is TRBJ2-7; 12 bases match TRBD2. This CDR3 spans 14 amino acids. CDR1 LNHDA and CDR2 SQIVND come from the germline V gene (reference sequence). After removal of 5 bases from V and 3 bases from J, the junction contained 2 bases not matched to a gene. In nucleotides, the CDR3 is TGTGCCAGTAGTCGGACTAGCGGGGACTACGAGCAGTACTTC. It codes for CASSRTSGDYEQYF.

This rearrangement joins TRBV4-1 to TRBJ1-5, with D uncertain. The CDR3 covers 15 residues. Trimming removed 0 bases from V and 2 bases from J, with 8 bases in between. Germline CDR1 reads MGHRA; CDR2 reads YSYEKL. The CDR3 region is CASSQEWSGNQPQHF. The CDR3 DNA reads TGCGCCAGCAGCCAAGAATGGTCGGGCAATCAGCCCCAGCATTTT.

This chain uses TRBV10-1 with TRBJ2-5; either TRBD1 or TRBD2 may fit D (5 bases each). V lost 4 bases to trimming and J lost 5 bases, with 17 bases between them. CDR1 and CDR2 (germline): WNHNN, SYGVQD (reference sequence). The CDR3 has 15 residues. The CDR3 DNA follows: TGCGCCAGCAGTGCCCTTTATGGGGGTAGGGAGACCCAGTACTTC. This gives the protein CASSALYGGRETQYF.

The chain joins TRBV28 to TRBJ1-5; TRBD1 agrees at 11 bases. The V segment lost 4 bases and the J segment 0 bases; nucleotides outside the gene matches: 5. CDR3 length: 17 amino acids. Per germline, CDR1 MDHEN and CDR2 SYDVKM. The CDR3 bases are TGTGCCAGCAGTTCCGGGACAGGGGGGGATAGCAATCAGCCCCAGCATTTT. Translated, it gives CASSSGTGGDSNQPQHF.

The chain recombines TRBV6-5 with TRBJ1-1; D call uncertain. The germline gives CDR1 MNHEY, CDR2 SVGAGI. Trimming took off 7 bases at V and 2 bases at J, with 11 bases between the two ends. CDR3 size: 13 residues. CDR3 in DNA: TGTGCCAGCACTTTGTCGCATAACACTGAAGCTTTCTTT. Translation: CASTLSHNTEAFF.

The J gene is TRBJ1-1, the V gene TRBV15; TRBD1 matches 7 bases. V shed 0 bases and J 6 bases; nucleotides not matched to a gene: 10. Germline V gene data show CDR1 as LNHNV and CDR2 as YYDKDF (reference sequence). The CDR3 loop spans 16 amino acids. The CDR3 here is CATSRDEGKDRSEAFF. The CDR3 region has the DNA TGTGCCACCAGCAGAGATGAGGGGAAGGACAGGTCTGAAGCTTTCTTT.

V usage is TRBV4-1 and J usage is TRBJ2-1; the match to TRBD2 covers 9 bases. V was clipped by 0 bases and J by 3 bases; unmatched bases: 3. This CDR3 has 16 residues. Per germline, CDR1 MGHRA and CDR2 YSYEKL. CDR3 protein: CASSQEGSGGYNEQFF. The CDR3 DNA sequence: TGCGCCAGCAGCCAAGAAGGTAGCGGGGGCTACAATGAGCAGTTCTTC.

V usage is TRBV2 and J usage is TRBJ2-7; 8 bases fit TRBD1. The CDR3 has 16 amino acids. J was trimmed by 2 bases and V by 8 bases; bases with no gene match: 14. Germline values: CDR1 SNHLY, CDR2 FYNNEI. CDR3 region: CASGKIRDRNAYEQYF. DNA for the CDR3: TGTGCCAGCGGCAAAATCCGGGACAGGAACGCCTACGAGCAGTACTTC.

This chain uses TRBV6-1 with TRBJ2-7; D is unclear. This CDR3 contains 15 residues. The V and J ends lost 0 bases and 1 base respectively, with 10 bases between them. CDR1 is MNHNS and CDR2 is SASEGT in the germline V gene. The CDR3 coding sequence is TGTGCCAGCAGTGAAGCTGGCGCACTATCCTACGAGCAGTACTTC. Amino acid sequence: CASSEAGALSYEQYF.

This clone was observed a handful of times. The CDR3 nucleotides are TGTGCCAGCAGCTCATCAACAGGGGGCTCTGGAGGGGAGCTGTTTTTT. This encodes CASSSSTGGSGGELFF. The rearrangement uses TRBV9 and TRBJ2-2, with 9 bases that match TRBD1. V gave up 4 bases and J gave up 8 bases; unmatched junction bases: 12. The CDR3 has 16 amino acids. Germline assignment: CDR1 SGDLS and CDR2 YYNGEE.

In this sample, this clone turned up once. The CDR3 DNA reads TGTGCCAGCAGTTATACTAGCGGGAACGGTGAGCAGTTCTTC. This translates into CASSYTSGNGEQFF. The rearrangement joins TRBV6-5 to TRBJ2-1; 10 positions agree with TRBD2. The CDR3 loop spans 14 amino acids. The ends lost 3 bases at V and 9 bases at J; junction bases unmatched: 5. Germline values: CDR1 MNHEY, CDR2 SVGAGI.

The chain carries TRBV21-1 and TRBJ2-3; the table's D call, TRBD1, was not checked against the DNA. TRBV21-1 is a recognized pseudogene. CDR3 length: 15 residues. The CDR3 is CASSKAQGAQDTQYF. The CDR3 DNA is TGTGCCAGCAGCAAAGCACAGGGGGCTCAAGATACGCAGTATTTT.

The V gene is TRBV19, the J gene TRBJ2-7, with 7 positions matching TRBD1. Germline loops: CDR1 LNHDA, CDR2 SQIVND (reference sequence). This CDR3 region has 13 residues. Trimming cost V 5 bases and J 3 bases; bases outside gene matches: 4. The CDR3 nucleotides are TGTGCCAGTAGTGGACAGGTTGGCTACGAGCAGTACTTC. This codes for CASSGQVGYEQYF.

As for this clone: The junction does not match germline at one end; this may be a read error. This sequence joins TRBV3-1 (or the pseudogene TRBV3-2) and TRBJ1-1; D may be TRBD1 (5 bases). The CDR3 runs to 12 residues. Germline CDR1 reads LGHDT; CDR2 reads YNNKEL (reference sequence). CDR3 residues: CASSQRYRDQEF. CDR3 sequence (DNA): TGTGCCAGCAGCCAACGTTACCGGGACCAAGAATTT.

V is TRBV15 and J is TRBJ2-1, with TRBD2 matching 8 bases. The V gene's germline CDR1 is LNHNV and CDR2 YYDKDF (reference sequence). V dropped 1 base and J dropped 9; count of bases not matched to a gene: 5. The CDR3 spans 14 residues. The CDR3 here is CATSRAGGRIEQFF. CDR3 in DNA: TGTGCCACCAGCAGAGCGGGGGGGCGAATTGAGCAGTTCTTC.

The chain couples TRBV28 to TRBJ2-1; TRBD2 matches 9 bases. The germline V gene has CDR1 MDHEN and CDR2 SYDVKM. After removal of 2 bases from V and 8 bases from J, the junction contained 13 bases not matched to a gene. The CDR3 sequence is 17 residues long. CDR3 sequence: CASSLGALAGNWDEQFF. CDR3 sequence (DNA): TGTGCCAGCAGTTTAGGAGCGCTAGCGGGAAATTGGGATGAGCAGTTCTTC.

J is TRBJ2-1 and V is TRBV24-1; 10 positions match TRBD2. The V and J ends lost 3 bases and 8 bases, in that order; junction bases with no gene match: 9. CDR1 is KGHDR and CDR2 is SFDVKD in the germline V gene. The CDR3 spans 16 residues. CDR3 DNA: TGTGCCACCAGTGATGAGCGGGAGGGCGAGTACGATGAGCAGTTCTTC. It translates to CATSDEREGEYDEQFF.

The chain recombines TRBV7-8 with TRBJ1-1; D gene ambiguous. The CDR3 has 15 residues. Germline V gene sequence: CDR1 SGHVS, CDR2 FQNEAQ. The V and J ends lost 0 bases and 5 bases respectively, with 13 bases between them. The DNA for the CDR3 is TGTGCCAGCAGCTTAGCGCTTCAGACCTCAACTGAAGCTTTCTTT. Protein sequence: CASSLALQTSTEAFF.

The chain is built from TRBV28 and TRBJ2-1; D gene uncertain. Germline CDR1 reads MDHEN; CDR2 reads SYDVKM. Trimming pared 4 bases from V and 7 bases from J, leaving 8 bases between. This CDR3 spans 12 amino acids. The CDR3 DNA is TGTGCCAGCAGTTCGATGAGGAATGAGCAGTTCTTC. This sequence encodes CASSSMRNEQFF.

This clone was seen a single time. The chain uses TRBV28 and TRBJ1-4; 9 positions agree with TRBD1. Germline lookup yields CDR1 MDHEN and CDR2 SYDVKM. V gave up 2 bases and J gave up 6 bases; unmatched junction bases: 4. This CDR3 is built from 15 residues. CDR3 DNA sequence: TGTGCCAGCAGTTTAAGGGGACAGGGACATGAAAAACTGTTTTTT. This sequence encodes CASSLRGQGHEKLFF.